The entry that follows covers one T cell receptor (beta chain) sequence. These data are taken from a study of cytomegalovirus exposure and HLA in healthy donors. Overall study context: Of 398 genotyped donors, 81% clustered with self-reported Caucasian donors.

In the PCR, 60 Vbeta and 13 Jbeta primers were used. Profiling relied on immunoSEQ multiplex PCR, and the TCRdb table lists in-frame clones only, not all of them. The repertoire has 50,000 to 65,000 clones, 72% of them found once; the top ten carry about 20%. Sampled while nominally healthy, donors likely had unrecorded immune exposures. The source material was PBMCs. This TCR was sampled from a woman between 50 and 59 years old in good health and CMV-seropositive.

CDR3 residues: CASSPRPGQETQYF. For the CDR3, the DNA is TGTGCCAGCTCACCACGCCCGGGTCAAGAGACCCAGTACTTC. The chain employs TRBV18 and TRBJ2-5; D is unresolved. CDR3 length: 14 amino acids. Trimming cost V 1 base and J 2 bases, with 8 bases left between them. Per the germline V gene, CDR1 is KGHSH and CDR2 is LQKENI.